The clone carrying this TCR beta chain was seen a few times. The data belong to a study of blood T cell repertoires in COVID-19. In the study overall: Some COVID-19 samples were acute and others convalescent; all came from the United States, Italy and Spain.

Original methodology: The assay estimated nucleated cells by amplifying reference gene primers. This table comes from immunoSEQ multiplex PCR, and its TCRdb copy is limited to in-frame clones, with some not included. V and J calls and clone size are given by that table; D and trimming were obtained from the DNA. Counted here are 130,000 to 150,000 clones, roughly 83% occurring once; the ten biggest clones make up 5.5%. After removal of 11 bases from V and 10 bases from J, the junction contained 11 bases not matched to a gene. The CDR3 consists of 13 residues. Germline CDR1 is SNHLY and CDR2 is FYNNEI.

The genes are TRBV2 and TRBJ2-1; 10 bases are shared with TRBD1. The source material was PBMCs or T cells enriched from blood (not recorded which). This TCR came from a man in his forties with acute COVID-19. The CDR3 region is CAGGTGVRGEQFF. The CDR3 DNA reads as TGTGCCGGAGGGACAGGGGTTCGGGGCGAGCAGTTCTTC.